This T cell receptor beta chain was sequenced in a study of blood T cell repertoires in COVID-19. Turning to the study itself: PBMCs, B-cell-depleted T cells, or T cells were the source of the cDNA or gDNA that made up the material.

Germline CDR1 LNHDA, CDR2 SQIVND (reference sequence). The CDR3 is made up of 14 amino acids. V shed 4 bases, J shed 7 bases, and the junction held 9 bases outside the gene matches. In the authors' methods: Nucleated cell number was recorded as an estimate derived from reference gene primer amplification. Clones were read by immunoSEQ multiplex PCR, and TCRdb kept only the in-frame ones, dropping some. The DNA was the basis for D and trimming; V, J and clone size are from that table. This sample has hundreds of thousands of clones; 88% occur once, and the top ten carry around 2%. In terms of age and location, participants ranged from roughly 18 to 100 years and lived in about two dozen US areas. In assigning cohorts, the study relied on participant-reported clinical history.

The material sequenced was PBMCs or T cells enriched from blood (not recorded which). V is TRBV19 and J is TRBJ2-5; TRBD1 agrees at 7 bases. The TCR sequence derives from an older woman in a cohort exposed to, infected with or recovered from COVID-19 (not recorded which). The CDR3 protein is CASSNRQGVLTQYF. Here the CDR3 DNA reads TGTGCCAGTAGTAACAGACAGGGAGTACTGACCCAGTACTTC. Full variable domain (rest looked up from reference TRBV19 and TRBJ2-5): DGGITQSPKYLFRKEGQNVTLSCEQNLNHDAMYWYRQDPGQGLRLIYYSQIVNDFQKGDIAEGYSVSREKKESFPLTVTSAQKNPTAFYLCASSNRQGVLTQYFGPGTRLLVL.